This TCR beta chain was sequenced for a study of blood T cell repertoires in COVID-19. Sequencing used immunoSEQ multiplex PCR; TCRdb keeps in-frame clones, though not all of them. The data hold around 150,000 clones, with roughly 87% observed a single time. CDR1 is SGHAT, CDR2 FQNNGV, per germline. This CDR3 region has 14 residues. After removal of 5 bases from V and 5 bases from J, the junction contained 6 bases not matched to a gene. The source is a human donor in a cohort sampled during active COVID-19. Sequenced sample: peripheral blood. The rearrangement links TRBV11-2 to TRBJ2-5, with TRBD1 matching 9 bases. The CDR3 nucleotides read TGTGCCAGCAGCCAACAGGGGGCGGGGGAGACCCAGTACTTC. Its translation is CASSQQGAGETQYF.